The next 14 T cell receptor beta chains were all read from a single sample in a study of shared clonotypes between healthy human individuals. Using immunoSEQ multiplex PCR, the repertoire was profiled, and TCRdb retains in-frame clones only, with some absent. Among around 500,000 clones listed, roughly 85% were seen once. The sample taken for sequencing was PBMCs. These receptors were collected from a woman in her thirties or forties in good health. Some clones in this sample may be carry-over from other donors' samples.

The rearrangement uses TRBV4-1 and TRBJ2-1, with 7 bases aligning to TRBD2. The ends lost 3 bases at V and 0 bases at J; junction bases unmatched: 8. The germline gives CDR1 MGHRA, CDR2 YSYEKL. The CDR3 covers 17 residues. CDR3 DNA: TGCGCCAGCAGCCACCCCCGGGCTAGCGGCTCCTACAATGAGCAGTTCTTC. This codes for CASSHPRASGSYNEQFF.

This chain connects TRBV27 to TRBJ1-5; maybe TRBD1 (6 bases). Germline assignment: CDR1 MNHEY and CDR2 SMNVEV (reference sequence). This CDR3 spans 13 amino acids. Trimming took 6 bases from V and 11 from J, leaving 17 bases between them. The CDR3 coding sequence is TGTGCCAGCAGCTATGACCCCCAGGGGTCCCAGCATTTT. As protein: CASSYDPQGSQHF.

The CDR3 reads CASSRNSAGNTIYF. The CDR3 DNA reads TGTGCCAGCAGCCGAAACAGTGCTGGAAACACCATATATTTT. The chain recombines TRBV5-4 with TRBJ1-3; no definite D call. Germline loops: CDR1 SGHNT, CDR2 YYREEE (reference sequence). V gave up 4 bases and J gave up 2 bases, with 10 bases separating them. This CDR3 has 14 residues. Variable domain in full (rest from reference TRBV5-4 and TRBJ1-3): ETGVTQSPTHLIKTRGQQVTLRCSSQSGHNTVSWYQQALGQGPQFIFQYYREEENGRGNFPPRFSGLQFPNYSSELNVNALELDDSALYLCASSRNSAGNTIYFGEGSWLTVV.

The chain uses TRBV29-1 and TRBJ2-5, with 8 bases lining up with TRBD2. The CDR3 loop spans 15 amino acids. The V and J ends lost 4 bases and 9 bases, in that order; junction bases with no gene match: 16. Germline CDR1 SQVTM, CDR2 ANQGSEA. CDR3 amino acids: CSVGGRAGGREAQYF. The CDR3, as DNA: TGCAGCGTTGGAGGGAGGGCGGGAGGAAGGGAGGCCCAGTACTTC.

V gene TRBV7-9 combines with J gene TRBJ1-2; D possibly corresponds to TRBD1 (6 bases). The germline CDR1 and CDR2 sequences are SEHNR and FQNEAQ (reference sequence). Trimming cost V 0 bases and J 4 bases, with 12 bases left between them. The CDR3 contains 15 residues. For the CDR3, the DNA is TGTGCCAGCAGCTTAGCGTTGACAGGCTCCTATGGCTACACCTTC. Translation: CASSLALTGSYGYTF.

This chain joins TRBV30 and TRBJ2-2; D not resolved. Germline V gives CDR1 GTSNPN, CDR2 SVGIG (reference sequence). The V end lost 2 bases, the J end lost 4 bases, and 8 bases lay between the germline ends. This CDR3 comprises 13 residues. CDR3 nucleotide sequence: TGTGCCTGGAGTTCTCAGGCCACCGGGGAGCTGTTTTTT. Translating gives CAWSSQATGELFF.

V gene TRBV4-3 combines with J gene TRBJ2-2, with D unresolved. Germline CDR1 reads LGHNA; CDR2 reads YSLEER. The CDR3 runs to 14 residues. Trimming pared 5 bases from V and 5 bases from J, leaving 12 bases between. The CDR3 nucleotides read TGCGCCAGCAGCTCCGGACGGAGAACCGGGGAGCTGTTTTTT. As protein: CASSSGRRTGELFF.

J is TRBJ2-3 and V is TRBV11-3; TRBD1 aligns across 7 bases. The CDR3 has 15 residues. The trim removed 5 bases at V and 2 bases at J, leaving 7 bases unmatched. Looked up from germline, CDR1 is SGHNT and CDR2 is YENEEA. The CDR3 region has the DNA TGTGCCAGCAGCCAAGGGGGCATAACCACAGATACGCAGTATTTT. Translating gives CASSQGGITTDTQYF.

V gene TRBV9 combines with J gene TRBJ2-2; a possible D gene is TRBD2 (6 bases). Deletions cut 2 bases from V and 6 bases from J, with 20 bases between. From germline, CDR1 is SGDLS and CDR2 YYNGEE. This CDR3 has 17 amino acids. CDR3 nucleotides: TGTGCCAGCAGCGTCCTTCAAAACCCCGGGGGATCCGGGGAGCTGTTTTTT. Translated, it gives CASSVLQNPGGSGELFF.

Concerning this clone: This sequence may be a read error, since a much larger clone differs from it by one base. The chain recombines TRBV29-1 with TRBJ2-1; weak D call: TRBD1 (6 bases). Between the trimmed V and J ends, which lost 7 bases and 7 bases, there was a span of 11 bases. CDR3 length: 11 amino acids. Germline CDR1 is SQVTM and CDR2 is ANQGSEA. CDR3 coding DNA: TGCAGCGCTGACAGGAGGAATGAGCAGTTCTTC. Its translation is CSADRRNEQFF.

Worth noting for this clone: It is likely a read error: a sequence one base away is far more abundant. This sample also contains other DNA sequences that code for the same CDR3. V is TRBV30 and J is TRBJ1-2; D perhaps matches TRBD1 (6 bases). This CDR3 comprises 17 residues. Germline V gene sequence: CDR1 GTSNPN, CDR2 SVGIG (reference sequence). The chain's CDR3 is CAWISPGTRGRGYGYTF. The CDR3 region has the DNA TGTGCATGGATCTCTCCGGGGACCAGGGGTCGGGGCTATGGCTACACCTTC.

The chain has TRBV29-1 and TRBJ2-6; D may be TRBD1 (6 bases). The V and J ends lost 5 bases and 0 bases respectively, with 8 bases between them. This CDR3 comprises 14 residues. Germline V gene sequence: CDR1 SQVTM, CDR2 ANQGSEA. This CDR3 reads CSVRGGSGANVLTF. The CDR3 DNA sequence: TGCAGCGTTCGAGGGGGCTCTGGGGCCAACGTCCTGACTTTC.

This rearrangement joins TRBV5-1 to TRBJ2-7, with TRBD1 matching over 8 bases. The CDR3 covers 15 residues. The germline CDR1 and CDR2 sequences are SGHRS and YFSETQ. The V and J ends lost 4 bases and 5 bases, in that order; junction bases with no gene match: 11. CDR3 region: CASSPPVQGVDEQYF. CDR3 in DNA: TGCGCCAGCAGCCCACCGGTACAGGGGGTCGACGAGCAGTACTTC.

This clone appeared a single time. This rearrangement joins TRBV7-3 to TRBJ2-1, with TRBD2 identical over 11 bases. V dropped 2 bases and J dropped 4; count of bases not matched to a gene: 7. Germline V gene sequence: CDR1 SGHTA, CDR2 FQGTGA. This CDR3 region has 17 residues. The CDR3 sequence: CASSLLGWTSGYNEQFF. DNA of the CDR3: TGTGCCAGCAGCTTATTAGGGTGGACTAGCGGGTACAATGAGCAGTTCTTC.